This T cell receptor (beta chain) was sequenced in a study of cytomegalovirus exposure and HLA in healthy donors. Germline assignment: CDR1 SQVTM and CDR2 ANQGSEA. The CDR3 runs to 15 residues. J gave up 11 bases and V 5 bases, and 17 bases lay outside the gene matches. The PCR contained 60 Vbeta and 13 Jbeta primers. Some clones are missing from TCRdb's copy, which holds only in-frame ones; the method was immunoSEQ multiplex PCR. The table records approximately 6,800 clones, roughly 51% of them present only once. Sample: PBMCs. This TCR was recovered from a man aged 30-40 years in good health and CMV-seropositive. V usage is TRBV29-1 and J usage is TRBJ2-4; 8 nucleotides agree with TRBD1. CDR3: CSVSPGTGPNKVQYF. CDR3 nucleotide sequence: TGCAGCGTTTCCCCCGGGACAGGCCCTAATAAAGTTCAGTACTTC. Using reference TRBV29-1 and TRBJ2-4 for the parts outside the CDR3, the full variable domain is SAVISQKPSRDICQRGTSLTIQCQVDSQVTMMFWYRQQPGQSLTLIATANQGSEATYESGFVIDKFPISRPNLTFSTLTVSNMSPEDSSIYLCSVSPGTGPNKVQYFGAGTRLSVL.